This T cell receptor beta chain was documented in a study of blood T cell repertoires in COVID-19. Study context: Acute and convalescent COVID-19 samples came from the United States, Italy and Spain. Nucleic acid was either cDNA or gDNA, and it came from T cells, B-cell-depleted T cells, or PBMCs.

This clone was seen a handful of times. Germline V CDR1 and CDR2: SGHKS, YYEKEE (reference sequence). V was trimmed by 1 base and J by 2 bases, leaving 12 bases between them. The CDR3 has 15 amino acids. Original data processing: Reference gene primers were amplified, and this amplification served to estimate nucleated cell counts. Only in-frame clones appear in the TCRdb table, and some are missing; sequencing was by immunoSEQ multiplex PCR. V and J calls plus clone size are reproduced from that table; the DNA served to infer D and trimming. The sample includes some 150,000 clones, more than 75% of them seen just once.

The V gene is TRBV5-5, the J gene TRBJ2-5; maybe TRBD2 (6 bases). Sequencing was done on a sample of peripheral blood. The TCR sequence derives from a man aged 60 to 69 with acute or convalescent COVID-19. CDR3: CASSLLAGLQETQYF. The CDR3 bases are TGTGCCAGCAGCTTGCTGGCGGGGCTACAAGAGACCCAGTACTTC.